This T cell receptor beta chain was retrieved from a study of breast tumors, draining lymph nodes, adjacent tissues (dated by TCRdb to between 2015 and 2016). The study in broad terms: In breast cancer patients, the study compared the TCR beta repertoires of tumor, adjacent nontumor tissue and axillary lymph nodes. The study aimed to assess the relationships and possible T-cell exchange between tumor, surrounding tissue and draining lymph node repertoires in human breast cancer.

At least ten counts were recorded for this clonotype. Its recognized antigen is unknown. No clone much larger than this one lies a single base away; base qualities are absent. Sequencer: Illumina HiSeq 2000. Multiplex PCR amplification was used to generate the TCR beta chain libraries. The amplified TCR beta chain products were analyzed by high-throughput sequencing. The raw public data were reprocessed by TCRdb itself: fastp quality trimming at Q25, MiXCR clonotype calling, in-frame beta chains only. Rows matching on CDR3 protein sequence are summarized as one entry with the most common DNA and genes. The sample table lists 100,000 to 150,000 distinct CDR3 sequences, around 20% of them with a count of one. The top ten constitute around 2.7% of the sample. The cysteine opens and the phenylalanine closes a CDR3 of 14 amino acids. CDR3 DNA is the only sequence kept; it has 42 bases, read in frame from the first base. The germline V gene encodes CDR1 SGHRS and CDR2 YFSETQ. The V end loses 4 bases and the J end loses 2 bases, and a stretch of 12 bases separates them.

Summary of the overall study and its limitations: The data were judged consistent with most tumor T cells deriving from the lymph node and then expanding within tumor tissue. Tumor and nontumor tissue repertoires were found to be significantly more similar in luminal-like than in basal-like breast cancer. The study presented the conclusion that tumor T cells originate in lymph nodes as consistent with a hypothesis, not as something directly demonstrated. Tumor T-cell repertoires showed less diversity than lymph node repertoires and more diversity than nontumor tissue repertoires, and tumor T-cell repertoires showed preferential V and J gene usage.

The axillary draining lymph nodes of breast cancer patients were the source of the lymph node samples. This chain is built from TRBV5-1 and TRBJ2-5, with no D gene named confidently. This TCR came from a female donor with breast cancer. Some clones in this sample may be carry-over from other donors' samples. The sequenced sample was axillary lymph node tissue. CDR3 sequence: CASSTGRNQETQYF. The DNA sequence is given as TGCGCCAGCAGCACTGGACGGAATCAAGAGACCCAGTACTTC.